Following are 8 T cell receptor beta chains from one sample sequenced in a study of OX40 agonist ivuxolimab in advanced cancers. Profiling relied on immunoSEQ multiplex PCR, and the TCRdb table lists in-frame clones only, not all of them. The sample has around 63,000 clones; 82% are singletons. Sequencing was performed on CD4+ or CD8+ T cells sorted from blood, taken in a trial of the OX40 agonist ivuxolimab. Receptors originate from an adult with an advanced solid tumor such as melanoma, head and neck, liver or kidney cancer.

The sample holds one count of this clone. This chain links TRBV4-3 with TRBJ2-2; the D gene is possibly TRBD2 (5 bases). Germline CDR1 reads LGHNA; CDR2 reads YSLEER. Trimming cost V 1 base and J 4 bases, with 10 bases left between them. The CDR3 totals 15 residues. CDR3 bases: TGCGCCAGCAGCCAAGGTGGCGGGCCCACCGGGGAGCTGTTTTTT. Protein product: CASSQGGGPTGELFF.

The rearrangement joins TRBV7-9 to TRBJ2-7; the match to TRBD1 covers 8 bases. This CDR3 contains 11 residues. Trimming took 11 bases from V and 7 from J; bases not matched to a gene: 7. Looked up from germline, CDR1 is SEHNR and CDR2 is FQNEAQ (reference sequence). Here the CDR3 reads CALGQGGEQYF. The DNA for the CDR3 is TGTGCCCTTGGACAGGGCGGTGAGCAGTACTTC.

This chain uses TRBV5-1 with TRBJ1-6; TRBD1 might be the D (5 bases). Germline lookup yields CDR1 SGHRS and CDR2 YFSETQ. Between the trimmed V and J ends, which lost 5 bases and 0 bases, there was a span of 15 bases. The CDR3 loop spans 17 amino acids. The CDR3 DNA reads TGCGCCAGCAGTAGACAGTCCACCGGCTCCTATAATTCACCCCTCCACTTT. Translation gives CASSRQSTGSYNSPLHF.

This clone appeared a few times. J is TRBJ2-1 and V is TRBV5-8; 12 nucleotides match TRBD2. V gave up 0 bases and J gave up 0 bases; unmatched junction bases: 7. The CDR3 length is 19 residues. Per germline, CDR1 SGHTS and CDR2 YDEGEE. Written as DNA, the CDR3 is TGTGCCAGCAGCTTGGCCAAGCTAGCGGGGGGGTTCTCCTACAATGAGCAGTTCTTC. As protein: CASSLAKLAGGFSYNEQFF.

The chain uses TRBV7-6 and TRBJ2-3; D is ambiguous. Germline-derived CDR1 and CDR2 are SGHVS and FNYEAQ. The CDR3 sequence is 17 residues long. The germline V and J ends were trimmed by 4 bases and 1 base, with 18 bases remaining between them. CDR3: CASSSEARLPGTDTQYF. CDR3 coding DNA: TGTGCCAGCAGCTCGGAAGCTAGACTCCCCGGCACAGATACGCAGTATTTT.

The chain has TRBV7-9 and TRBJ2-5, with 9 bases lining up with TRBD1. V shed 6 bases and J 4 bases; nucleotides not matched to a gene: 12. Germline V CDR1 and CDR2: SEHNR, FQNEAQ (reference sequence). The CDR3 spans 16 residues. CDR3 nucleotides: TGTGCCAGCAGGGACAGGACAGGGGCCACTGGAGAGACCCAGTACTTC. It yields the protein CASRDRTGATGETQYF.

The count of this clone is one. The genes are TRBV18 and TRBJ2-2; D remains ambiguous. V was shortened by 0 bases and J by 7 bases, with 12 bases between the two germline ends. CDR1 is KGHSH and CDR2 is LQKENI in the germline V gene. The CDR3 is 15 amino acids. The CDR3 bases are TGTGCCAGCTCACCACCTAGAGTTAGGAGCGGGGAGCTGTTTTTT. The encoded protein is CASSPPRVRSGELFF.

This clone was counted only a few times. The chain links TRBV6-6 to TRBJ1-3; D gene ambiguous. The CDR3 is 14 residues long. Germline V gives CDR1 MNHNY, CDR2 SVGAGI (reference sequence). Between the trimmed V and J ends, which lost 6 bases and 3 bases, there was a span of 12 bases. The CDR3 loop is CASRDQLGGNTIYF. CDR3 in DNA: TGTGCCAGCAGGGACCAGTTGGGTGGAAACACCATATATTTT.